Listed here are 18 T cell receptor beta chains from one sample, sequenced in a study of T cell repertoires in cytomegalovirus infection. TCRdb re-called the reads with MiXCR, one entry per CDR3 protein. The table records under 95,000 distinct CDR3 sequences, 3% to 4.5% of them present only once. The sequenced sample consisted of PBMCs. These receptors were taken from a human donor in good health (CMV status not recorded). Some clones in this sample may be carry-over from other donors' samples.

In its sample, this clonotype was seen many times. V usage is TRBV7-9 and J usage is TRBJ1-6, with 7 bases aligning to TRBD1. V lost 5 bases, J lost 7 bases, and 8 bases stayed unmatched. The germline V gene encodes CDR1 SEHNR and CDR2 FQNEAQ (reference sequence). This CDR3 has 15 residues. CDR3: CASSKTDRDNSPLHF. The CDR3 DNA sequence: TGTGCCAGCAGCAAAACCGACAGGGACAATTCACCCCTCCACTTT.

The table lists this clonotype with many counts. V usage is TRBV5-6 and J usage is TRBJ2-3; D is possibly TRBD1 (5 bases). The CDR3 is made up of 15 amino acids. V shed 4 bases and J shed 2 bases, with 14 bases lying between them. The germline gives CDR1 SGHDT, CDR2 YYEEEE. The CDR3 DNA reads as TGTGCCAGCAGCCTGGGAAGGGGCTACACAGATACGCAGTATTTT. It translates to CASSLGRGYTDTQYF.

At least ten counts were recorded for this clonotype. The J gene is TRBJ1-2, the V gene TRBV12-3 or TRBV12-4; no clear D. Trimming removed 5 bases at V and 2 bases at J, with 9 bases between. The CDR3 loop spans 13 amino acids. The CDR3 DNA is TGTGCCAGCAGTCGGACTCCGAACTATGGCTACACCTTC. Protein sequence: CASSRTPNYGYTF.

This clonotype was detected ten times or more. The V gene is TRBV29-1, the J gene TRBJ2-5; D remains ambiguous. The V gene lost 6 bases and the J gene lost 0 bases, with 8 bases spanning the gap. The CDR3 spans 12 residues. Per the germline V gene, CDR1 is SQVTM and CDR2 is ANQGSEA. The CDR3 bases are TGCAGCGTCGACCTGTACCAAGAGACCCAGTACTTC. The encoded protein is CSVDLYQETQYF.

The sample holds a few counts of this clonotype. This chain connects TRBV20-1 to TRBJ2-1, with D perhaps TRBD1 or TRBD2 (5 bases each). The germline V gene encodes CDR1 DFQATT and CDR2 SNEGSKA (reference sequence). CDR3 length equals 14 residues. V shed 6 bases and J shed 7 bases, with 19 bases lying between them. As DNA, the CDR3 is TGCAGTGCCCCACGTGGGGGAGCTGGAAATGAGCAGTTCTTC. This translates into CSAPRGGAGNEQFF.

This clonotype was seen repeatedly, ten times or more. The chain has TRBV6-6 and TRBJ1-2, with D unclear. Per germline, CDR1 MNHNY and CDR2 SVGAGI (reference sequence). V lost 5 bases and J lost 0, with 7 bases in between. The CDR3 runs to 13 residues. The CDR3 is CASSPPTNYGYTF. Here the CDR3 DNA reads TGTGCCAGCAGTCCTCCCACTAACTATGGCTACACCTTC.

The chain couples TRBV20-1 to TRBJ2-5; 9 bases match TRBD2. CDR1 and CDR2 from the germline V gene are DFQATT and SNEGSKA (reference sequence). The CDR3 is 12 residues long. Unmatched junction bases numbered 2, after V lost 5 bases and J lost 4 bases. CDR3 in DNA: TGCAGTGCTTTGACTAGCGGAGAGACCCAGTACTTC. Protein product: CSALTSGETQYF.

This clonotype occurred many times. The chain employs TRBV12-3 or TRBV12-4 and TRBJ1-5; TRBD1 might be the D (6 bases). The length of the CDR3 is 14 residues. V shed 5 bases and J shed 7 bases, with 15 bases lying between them. CDR3 DNA: TGTGCCAGCAGTCCACAGGGAGGTGAACAGCCCCAGCATTTT. It translates to CASSPQGGEQPQHF.

This clonotype was detected many times. The CDR3 spells CASSLTGPGDTEAFF. CDR3 sequence (DNA): TGTGCCAGCAGCCTCACAGGTCCTGGGGACACTGAAGCTTTCTTT. The chain combines TRBV7-3 with TRBJ1-1; D perhaps matches TRBD1 (5 bases). This CDR3 has 15 residues. Germline V gene sequence: CDR1 SGHTA, CDR2 FQGTGA. The V end was cut by 5 bases, the J end by 3 bases, with 16 bases between.

This clonotype occurred many times. V is TRBV7-2 and J is TRBJ2-1; D is undetermined. The germline CDR1 and CDR2 sequences are SGHTA and FQGNSA. V was trimmed by 10 bases and J by 0 bases, leaving 16 bases between them. There are 15 residues in the CDR3. The CDR3 protein is CAILETPRSYNEQFF. The CDR3 DNA is TGTGCCATCCTAGAGACCCCCCGCTCCTACAATGAGCAGTTCTTC. Based on the CDR3 plus reference TRBV7-2 and TRBJ2-1, the full variable domain is GAGVSQSPSNKVTEKGKDVELRCDPISGHTALYWYRQSLGQGLEFLIYFQGNSAPDKSGLPSDRFSAERTGGSVSTLTIQRTQQEDSAVYLCAILETPRSYNEQFFGPGTRLTVL.

This clonotype was detected many times. The V call is TRBV2, the J call TRBJ1-5; D ambiguous. The V end lost 5 bases, the J end lost 3 bases, and 17 bases lay between the germline ends. Germline assignment: CDR1 SNHLY and CDR2 FYNNEI. The CDR3 length is 16 residues. The CDR3 nucleotides are TGTGCCAGCAGTATTGAGCGGGGTGTGATCAATCAGCCCCAGCATTTT. Its protein is CASSIERGVINQPQHF.

This clonotype was seen many times. V usage is TRBV7-9 and J usage is TRBJ1-4, with no clear D. Germline V gene data show CDR1 as SEHNR and CDR2 as FQNEAQ (reference sequence). The CDR3 extends over 13 amino acids. V gave up 6 bases and J gave up 5 bases, with 10 bases separating them. In nucleotides, the CDR3 is TGTGCCAGCAGTACTCTCGTCAATGAAAAACTGTTTTTT. Translated: CASSTLVNEKLFF.

This clonotype was recorded at least ten times. The V gene is TRBV7-6, the J gene TRBJ1-1; the match to TRBD1 covers 9 bases. With V trimmed by 5 bases and J by 1 base, 5 bases remained unmatched. CDR1 and CDR2 from the germline V gene are SGHVS and FNYEAQ. CDR3 size: 15 residues. The CDR3 sequence: CASSPGQGQNTEAFF. As DNA, the CDR3 is TGTGCCAGCAGCCCCGGACAGGGGCAGAACACTGAAGCTTTCTTT. The whole variable domain, remainder taken from reference TRBV7-6 and TRBJ1-1, is GAGVSQSPRYKVTKRGQDVALRCDPISGHVSLYWYRQALGQGPEFLTYFNYEAQQDKSGLPNDRFSAERPEGSISTLTIQRTEQRDSAMYRCASSPGQGQNTEAFFGQGTRLTVV.

In its sample, this clonotype was seen many times. The CDR3 is CASSPGLAGAYEQYV. In nucleotides, the CDR3 is TGTGCCAGCAGCCCGGGACTAGCGGGAGCCTACGAGCAGTACGTC. The chain is built from TRBV7-9 and TRBJ2-7, with 14 positions matching TRBD2. The CDR3 sequence is 15 residues long. Per the germline V gene, CDR1 is SEHNR and CDR2 is FQNEAQ (reference sequence). J was trimmed by 2 bases and V by 5 bases; bases with no gene match: 2.

This clonotype showed up many times. The gene calls are TRBV7-6 and TRBJ1-3, with D maybe TRBD1 (5 bases). The CDR3 is 16 residues long. V lost 5 bases and J lost 0, with 14 bases in between. CDR1 is SGHVS and CDR2 is FNYEAQ in the germline V gene. CDR3 amino acids: CASSVSVGGSGNTIYF. In DNA form, the CDR3 reads TGTGCCAGCAGCGTATCTGTGGGGGGCTCTGGAAACACCATATATTTT. Supplemented by reference TRBV7-6 and TRBJ1-3, the full variable domain reads GAGVSQSPRYKVTKRGQDVALRCDPISGHVSLYWYRQALGQGPEFLTYFNYEAQQDKSGLPNDRFSAERPEGSISTLTIQRTEQRDSAMYRCASSVSVGGSGNTIYFGEGSWLTVV.

This clonotype was detected ten times or more. V is TRBV6-8 and J is TRBJ2-2, with 8 bases fitting TRBD1. V gave up 2 bases and J gave up 5 bases; unmatched junction bases: 13. The germline V gene encodes CDR1 MNHGY and CDR2 SAAAGT. This CDR3 spans 18 amino acids. Written as DNA, the CDR3 is TGTGCCAGCAGTTACGCGTCTATGGGACAGGTCTATACCGGGGAGCTGTTTTTT. This codes for CASSYASMGQVYTGELFF.

There are many counts of this clonotype. The J gene is TRBJ1-1, the V gene TRBV7-9; the D is unclear. The CDR3 length is 15 residues. Per germline, CDR1 SEHNR and CDR2 FQNEAQ (reference sequence). Trimming pared 3 bases from V and 0 bases from J, leaving 11 bases between. The DNA for the CDR3 is TGTGCCAGCAGCTTTATGGGAGGGTTGAACACTGAAGCTTTCTTT. Protein sequence: CASSFMGGLNTEAFF.

There are many counts of this clonotype. The gene calls are TRBV7-8 and TRBJ1-5; D is possibly TRBD1 (5 bases). The CDR3 is 14 residues long. Trimming left V 1 base short and J 4 bases short, with 8 bases between. From germline, CDR1 is SGHVS and CDR2 FQNEAQ. The CDR3 sequence is CASSLVQGNQPQHF. As DNA, the CDR3 is TGTGCCAGCAGCTTAGTTCAGGGTAATCAGCCCCAGCATTTT.